The 21 T cell receptor beta chains in this list originate from one sample, sequenced in a study of Ad26.COV2.S vaccination and SARS-CoV-2 variants. Data came from immunoSEQ multiplex PCR; TCRdb stores just in-frame clones and leaves some out. The sample lists 180,000 or so clones, approximately 90% occurring once. Sequences were derived from peripheral blood, sampled after recovery from COVID-19. The origin of the receptors is a human donor who had recovered from COVID-19.

The chain links TRBV7-2 to TRBJ2-3, with a weak D call TRBD2 (5 bases). Trimming left V 0 bases short and J 6 bases short, with 13 bases between. CDR1 and CDR2 (germline): SGHTA, FQGNSA. The CDR3 contains 15 residues. This CDR3 reads CASSLALSGGDTQYF. CDR3 in DNA: TGTGCCAGCAGCTTAGCGCTTTCGGGCGGGGATACGCAGTATTTT.

This chain links TRBV27 with TRBJ1-1; D is possibly TRBD1 (5 bases). The CDR3 totals 15 residues. The V end was cut by 5 bases, the J end by 6 bases, with 19 bases between. Germline CDR1 and CDR2: MNHEY and SMNVEV (reference sequence). DNA of the CDR3: TGTGCCAGCAGTCCACTAAGAGCAGGGCGCGCTGAAGCTTTCTTT. Encoded protein: CASSPLRAGRAEAFF.

This chain connects TRBV9 to TRBJ2-1; D gene unclear. Germline V CDR1 and CDR2: SGDLS, YYNGEE. Trimming stripped 0 bases from V and 9 bases from J, with 10 bases between. This CDR3 contains 13 residues. CDR3 region: CASSVGVKGEQFF. CDR3 coding DNA: TGTGCCAGCAGCGTAGGCGTCAAGGGTGAGCAGTTCTTC.

Of note for this clone: The sample holds other DNA sequences that translate to the same CDR3. The chain links TRBV28 to TRBJ1-1; the D is unclear. The CDR3 has 13 amino acids. The germline V gene has CDR1 MDHEN and CDR2 SYDVKM. The V end lost 5 bases, the J end lost 1 base, and 8 bases lay between the germline ends. The DNA for the CDR3 is TGTGCCAGCAGTCCCGTTCAGAACACTGAAGCTTTCTTT. Residues: CASSPVQNTEAFF.

The chain is built from TRBV5-1 and TRBJ2-5, with no clear D. The CDR3 totals 11 residues. Germline CDR1 and CDR2: SGHRS and YFSETQ. V dropped 4 bases and J dropped 3 bases, with 4 bases sitting between them. The DNA for the CDR3 is TGCGCCAGCAGCCATGAAGAGACCCAGTACTTC. Its translation: CASSHEETQYF.

The gene calls are TRBV7-9 and TRBJ2-3, with 9 bases identical to TRBD2. The CDR3 consists of 16 residues. After removal of 6 bases from V and 3 bases from J, the junction contained 10 bases not matched to a gene. The germline V gene has CDR1 SEHNR and CDR2 FQNEAQ (reference sequence). The CDR3 coding sequence is TGTGCCAGCAGACCCGCGGGGGGGCTAAGAACAGATACGCAGTATTTT. It codes for CASRPAGGLRTDTQYF.

The J gene is TRBJ1-2, the V gene TRBV5-1, with D perhaps TRBD1 (5 bases). Trimming cost V 4 bases and J 6 bases, with 22 bases left between them. This CDR3 contains 16 residues. Germline-derived CDR1 and CDR2 are SGHRS and YFSETQ. CDR3 coding DNA: TGCGCCAGCAGCCGGGCAGGGCATGCACGGCGGGATGGCTACACCTTC. The encoded protein is CASSRAGHARRDGYTF.

V gene TRBV6-5 combines with J gene TRBJ1-2, with unresolved D. Germline loops: CDR1 MNHEY, CDR2 SVGAGI. V lost 10 bases and J 8 bases, leaving 20 bases between the germline ends. CDR3 length: 13 residues. CDR3 bases: TGTGCCACCACCCGCACCGGCCCTGGGGGCTACACCTTC. Translated: CATTRTGPGGYTF.

This sequence joins TRBV7-9 and TRBJ1-1, with TRBD1 matching over 9 bases. Germline assignment: CDR1 SEHNR and CDR2 FQNEAQ (reference sequence). The CDR3 has 14 amino acids. Unmatched junction bases numbered 5, after V lost 9 bases and J lost 0 bases. CDR3 nucleotides: TGTGCCAGTAAACAGGGGGCTGTGAACACTGAAGCTTTCTTT. As protein: CASKQGAVNTEAFF. Full variable domain (missing parts from reference TRBV7-9 and TRBJ1-1): DTGVSQNPRHKITKRGQNVTFRCDPISEHNRLYWYRQTLGQGPEFLTYFQNEAQLEKSRLLSDRFSAERPKGSFSTLEIQRTEQGDSAMYLCASKQGAVNTEAFFGQGTRLTVV.

This clone was found a few times. V gene TRBV5-6 combines with J gene TRBJ1-2; D may be TRBD1 (6 bases). Germline CDR1 SGHDT, CDR2 YYEEEE. The V end was cut by 2 bases, the J end by 5 bases, with 19 bases between. The CDR3 spans 16 residues. CDR3 amino acids: CASSFLDSGPFYGYTF. CDR3 nucleotides: TGTGCCAGCAGCTTTTTGGACAGCGGCCCGTTTTATGGCTACACCTTC.

This clone was counted a single time. The chain couples TRBV2 to TRBJ2-2; the D gene could be TRBD1 or TRBD2 (5 bases each). Germline V gives CDR1 SNHLY, CDR2 FYNNEI. Trimming left V 11 bases short and J 3 bases short, with 16 bases between. This CDR3 has 14 amino acids. CDR3 loop: CAGALGRDTGELFF. CDR3 bases: TGTGCCGGGGCTCTAGGGAGAGACACCGGGGAGCTGTTTTTT.

The rearrangement joins TRBV2 to TRBJ1-6, with 8 bases fitting TRBD1. Germline CDR1 SNHLY, CDR2 FYNNEI. Trimming took 7 bases from V and 9 from J; bases not matched to a gene: 20. The CDR3 has 18 amino acids. The CDR3 here is CASIKNQGNRGVGSPLHF. CDR3 DNA: TGTGCCAGCATAAAAAATCAAGGGAACAGGGGGGTCGGTTCACCCCTCCACTTT.

The chain recombines TRBV29-1 with TRBJ1-1; 7 nucleotides align to TRBD1. The CDR3 sequence is 13 residues long. V lost 6 bases to trimming and J lost 2 bases; unmatched junction nucleotides: 6. The germline gives CDR1 SQVTM, CDR2 ANQGSEA. The CDR3 region is CSVGNRGNTEAFF. The CDR3 region has the DNA TGCAGCGTGGGTAACAGGGGAAACACTGAAGCTTTCTTT.

The CDR3 region has the DNA TGTGCCAGCAGTGACACTAGCGGGGCAGATACGCAGTATTTT. Amino acid sequence: CASSDTSGADTQYF. V usage is TRBV6-1 and J usage is TRBJ2-3; 10 bases match TRBD2. The ends lost 3 bases at V and 4 bases at J; junction bases unmatched: 1. Germline V gene data show CDR1 as MNHNS and CDR2 as SASEGT. This CDR3 is built from 14 residues.

The chain carries TRBV6-2 or TRBV6-3 and TRBJ1-1; a weak D match, TRBD1 (5 bases). CDR1 MNHEY and CDR2 SVGEGT come from the germline V gene. V lost 2 bases and J lost 6, with 7 bases in between. This CDR3 is built from 12 residues. This CDR3 reads CASSYGGAEAFF. The CDR3 coding sequence is TGTGCCAGCAGTTACGGGGGGGCTGAAGCTTTCTTT.

The chain recombines TRBV6-1 with TRBJ1-3; D not resolved. CDR1 and CDR2 from the germline V gene are MNHNS and SASEGT. The V and J ends lost 0 bases and 2 bases respectively, with 11 bases between them. The CDR3 spans 16 residues. The CDR3 protein is CASSEAEYGPGNTIYF. CDR3 coding DNA: TGTGCCAGCAGTGAAGCCGAGTATGGGCCTGGAAACACCATATATTTT.

The chain combines TRBV5-8 with TRBJ2-5; D gene uncertain. The CDR3 runs to 13 residues. Germline V gene lookup returns CDR1 SGHTS and CDR2 YDEGEE. V lost 2 bases and J lost 4, with 9 bases in between. CDR3 loop: CASSFGFRETQYF. Here the CDR3 DNA reads TGTGCCAGCAGCTTTGGCTTCCGAGAGACCCAGTACTTC.

The V call is TRBV25-1, the J call TRBJ1-1; D uncertain. Germline CDR1 is MGHDK and CDR2 is SYGVNS. V gave up 2 bases and J gave up 4 bases, with 5 bases separating them. CDR3 size: 12 residues. The CDR3 bases are TGTGCCAGCAGTGAAGGGTTCACTGAAGCTTTCTTT. Translation gives CASSEGFTEAFF.

V gene TRBV6-2 or TRBV6-3 combines with J gene TRBJ2-7, with TRBD1 as a possible D gene (5 bases). Germline V gene sequence: CDR1 MNHEY, CDR2 SVGEGT. This CDR3 spans 14 amino acids. V lost 6 bases and J lost 3, with 15 bases in between. The CDR3 loop is CASSIRGFVYEQYF. For the CDR3, the DNA is TGTGCCAGCAGCATAAGGGGCTTCGTCTACGAGCAGTACTTC.

A single count supports this clone. CDR3 in DNA: TGTGCCTGGAGTCGCCAAGCGGGAGGAGAGACCTTC. It specifies CAWSRQAGGETF. The chain carries TRBV30 and TRBJ1-2; no reliable D call. The CDR3 extends over 12 amino acids. Trimming took off 2 bases at V and 14 bases at J, with 18 bases between the two ends. Germline V gives CDR1 GTSNPN, CDR2 SVGIG (reference sequence).

The V and J genes are TRBV11-2 and TRBJ2-1; D is unresolved. Trimming removed 4 bases at V and 8 bases at J, with 18 bases between. The CDR3 totals 15 residues. CDR1 and CDR2 (germline): SGHAT, FQNNGV. CDR3 protein: CASSSTGRSRYEQFF. DNA for the CDR3: TGTGCCAGCAGCTCTACCGGCCGGAGTCGGTATGAGCAGTTCTTC.